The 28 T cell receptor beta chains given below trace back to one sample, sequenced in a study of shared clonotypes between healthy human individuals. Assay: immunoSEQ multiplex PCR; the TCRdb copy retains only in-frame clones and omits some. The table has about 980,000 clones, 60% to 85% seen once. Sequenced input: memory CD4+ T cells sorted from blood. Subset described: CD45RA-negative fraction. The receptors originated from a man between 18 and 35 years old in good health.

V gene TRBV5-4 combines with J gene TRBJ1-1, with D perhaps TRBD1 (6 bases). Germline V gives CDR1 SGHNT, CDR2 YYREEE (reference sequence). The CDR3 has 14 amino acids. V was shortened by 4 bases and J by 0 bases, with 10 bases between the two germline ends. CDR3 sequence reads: CASSRDKLNTEAFF. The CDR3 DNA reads TGTGCCAGCAGCCGGGACAAGCTGAACACTGAAGCTTTCTTT.

DNA of the CDR3: TGTGCCAGCAGCTTCCTGACTAGCGGGGGGGCCAACCCCTACAATGAGCAGTTCTTC. Encoded protein: CASSFLTSGGANPYNEQFF. The chain couples TRBV7-8 to TRBJ2-1; 14 nucleotides line up with TRBD2. The CDR3 consists of 19 residues. J was trimmed by 2 bases and V by 3 bases; bases with no gene match: 9. The germline V gene has CDR1 SGHVS and CDR2 FQNEAQ.

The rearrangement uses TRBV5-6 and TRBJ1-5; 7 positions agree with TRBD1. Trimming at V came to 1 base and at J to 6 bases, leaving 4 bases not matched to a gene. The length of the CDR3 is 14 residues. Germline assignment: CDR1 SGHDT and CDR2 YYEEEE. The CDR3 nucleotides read TGTGCCAGCAGCTTGACAGGGGTGGGTCAGCCCCAGCATTTT. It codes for CASSLTGVGQPQHF.

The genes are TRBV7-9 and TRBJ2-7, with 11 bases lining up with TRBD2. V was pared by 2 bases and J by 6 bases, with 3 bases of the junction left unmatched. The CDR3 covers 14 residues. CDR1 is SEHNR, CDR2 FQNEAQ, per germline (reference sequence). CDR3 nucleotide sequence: TGTGCCAGCAGCTTATCGACTAGCGGGACCGAGCAGTACTTC. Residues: CASSLSTSGTEQYF.

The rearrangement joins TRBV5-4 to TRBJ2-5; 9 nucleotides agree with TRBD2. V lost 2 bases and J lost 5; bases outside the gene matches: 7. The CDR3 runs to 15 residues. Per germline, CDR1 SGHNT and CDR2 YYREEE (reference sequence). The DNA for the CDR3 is TGTGCCAGCAGCTTAGGCGGGGGGGCGAAGGAGACCCAGTACTTC. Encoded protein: CASSLGGGAKETQYF.

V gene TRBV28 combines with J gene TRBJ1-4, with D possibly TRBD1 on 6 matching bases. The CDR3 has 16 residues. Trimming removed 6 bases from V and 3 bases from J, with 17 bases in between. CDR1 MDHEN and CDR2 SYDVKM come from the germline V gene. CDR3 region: CASSNPVGAANEKLFF. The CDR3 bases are TGTGCCAGCAGCAACCCTGTGGGGGCTGCTAATGAAAAACTGTTTTTT.

The CDR3 coding sequence is TGCAGCCCAAGAAGGTACCGGACAGGGGTGGACGAGCAGTACTTC. Translating gives CSPRRYRTGVDEQYF. This rearrangement joins TRBV29-1 to TRBJ2-7, with 9 nucleotides matching TRBD1. V lost 8 bases, J lost 5 bases, and 16 bases stayed unmatched. CDR3 length equals 15 residues. The germline V gene has CDR1 SQVTM and CDR2 ANQGSEA.

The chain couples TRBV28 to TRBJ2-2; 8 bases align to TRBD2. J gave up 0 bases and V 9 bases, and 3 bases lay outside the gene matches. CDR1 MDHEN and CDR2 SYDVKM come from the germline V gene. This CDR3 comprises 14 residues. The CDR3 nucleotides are TGTGCCAGTATAGCGGGAACGAACACCGGGGAGCTGTTTTTT. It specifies CASIAGTNTGELFF.

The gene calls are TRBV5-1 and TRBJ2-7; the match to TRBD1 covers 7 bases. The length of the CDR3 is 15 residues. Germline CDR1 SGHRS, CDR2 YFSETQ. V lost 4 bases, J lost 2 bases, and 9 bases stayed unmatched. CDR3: CASSPRTGRTYEQYF. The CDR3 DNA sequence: TGCGCCAGCAGCCCGAGGACAGGAAGAACCTACGAGCAGTACTTC.

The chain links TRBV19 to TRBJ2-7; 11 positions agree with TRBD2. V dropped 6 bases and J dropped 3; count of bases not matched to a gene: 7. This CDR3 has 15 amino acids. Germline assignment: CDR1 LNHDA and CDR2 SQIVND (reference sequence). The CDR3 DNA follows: TGTGCCAGTAGCTCCGGACTAGCGGGCTACTACGAGCAGTACTTC. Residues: CASSSGLAGYYEQYF.

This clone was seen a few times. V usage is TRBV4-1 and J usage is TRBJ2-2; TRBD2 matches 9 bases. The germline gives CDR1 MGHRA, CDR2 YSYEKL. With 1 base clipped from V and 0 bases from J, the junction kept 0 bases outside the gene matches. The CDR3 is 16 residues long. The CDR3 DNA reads TGCGCCAGCAGCCAAGGCGGGGGGGCGAACACCGGGGAGCTGTTTTTT. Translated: CASSQGGGANTGELFF.

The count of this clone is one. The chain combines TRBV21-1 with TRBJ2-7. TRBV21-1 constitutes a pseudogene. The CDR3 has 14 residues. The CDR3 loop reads CASSKWDRDYEQYF. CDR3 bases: TGTGCCAGCAGCAAATGGGATAGGGACTACGAGCAGTACTTC.

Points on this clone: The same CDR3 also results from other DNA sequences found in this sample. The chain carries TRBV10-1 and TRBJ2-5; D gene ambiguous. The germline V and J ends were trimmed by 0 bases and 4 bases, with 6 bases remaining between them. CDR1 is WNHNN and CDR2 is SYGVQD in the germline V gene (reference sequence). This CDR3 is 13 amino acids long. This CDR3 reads CASSESGIETQYF. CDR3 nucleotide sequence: TGCGCCAGCAGTGAGTCTGGGATAGAGACCCAGTACTTC.

DNA for the CDR3: TGCGCCGCCAACAGGGGGCGCAAGTCCTACGAGCAGTACTTC. Encoded protein: CAANRGRKSYEQYF. This sequence joins TRBV10-1 and TRBJ2-7; TRBD1 agrees at 9 bases. V trimming: 11 bases; J trimming: 1 base; junction bases outside the gene matches: 9. The CDR3 totals 14 residues. Per germline, CDR1 WNHNN and CDR2 SYGVQD (reference sequence).

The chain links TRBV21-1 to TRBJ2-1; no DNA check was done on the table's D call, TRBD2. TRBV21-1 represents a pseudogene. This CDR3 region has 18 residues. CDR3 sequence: CASILPGLAGGPYNEQFF. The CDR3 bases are TGTGCCAGCATCCTTCCGGGACTAGCGGGAGGGCCCTACAATGAGCAGTTCTTC.

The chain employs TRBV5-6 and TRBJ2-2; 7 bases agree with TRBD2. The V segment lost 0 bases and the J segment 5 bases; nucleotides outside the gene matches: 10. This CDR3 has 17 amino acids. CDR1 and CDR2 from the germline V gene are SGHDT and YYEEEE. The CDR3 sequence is CASSLVVRGAGTGELFF. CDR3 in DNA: TGTGCCAGCAGCTTGGTTGTTAGGGGAGCGGGAACCGGGGAGCTGTTTTTT.

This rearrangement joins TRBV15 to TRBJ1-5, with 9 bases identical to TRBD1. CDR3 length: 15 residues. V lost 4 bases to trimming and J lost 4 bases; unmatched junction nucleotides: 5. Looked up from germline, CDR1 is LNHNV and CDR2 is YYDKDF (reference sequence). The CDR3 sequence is CATSTGGTGNQPQHF. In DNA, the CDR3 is TGTGCCACCAGCACGGGGGGGACAGGGAATCAGCCCCAGCATTTT.

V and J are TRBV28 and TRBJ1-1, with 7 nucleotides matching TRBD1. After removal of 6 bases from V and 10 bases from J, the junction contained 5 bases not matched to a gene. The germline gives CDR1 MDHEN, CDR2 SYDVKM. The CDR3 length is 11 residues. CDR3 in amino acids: CASRSQGIAFF. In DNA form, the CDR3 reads TGTGCCAGCAGATCACAGGGGATAGCTTTCTTT. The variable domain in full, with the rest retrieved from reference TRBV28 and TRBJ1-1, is DVKVTQSSRYLVKRTGEKVFLECVQDMDHENMFWYRQDPGLGLRLIYFSYDVKMKEKGDIPEGYSVSREKKERFSLILESASTNQTSMYLCASRSQGIAFFGQGTRLTVV.

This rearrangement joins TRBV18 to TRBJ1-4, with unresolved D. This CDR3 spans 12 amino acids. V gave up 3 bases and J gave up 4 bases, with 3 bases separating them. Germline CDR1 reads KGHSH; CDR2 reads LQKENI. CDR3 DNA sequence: TGTGCCAGCTCACCCTTTAATGAAAAACTGTTTTTT. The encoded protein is CASSPFNEKLFF.

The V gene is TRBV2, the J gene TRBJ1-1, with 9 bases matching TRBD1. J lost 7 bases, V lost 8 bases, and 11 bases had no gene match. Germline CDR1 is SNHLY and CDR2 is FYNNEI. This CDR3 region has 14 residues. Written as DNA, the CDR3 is TGTGCCAGCGAGGGGACAGGGACGTTCATTGAAGCTTTCTTT. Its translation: CASEGTGTFIEAFF.

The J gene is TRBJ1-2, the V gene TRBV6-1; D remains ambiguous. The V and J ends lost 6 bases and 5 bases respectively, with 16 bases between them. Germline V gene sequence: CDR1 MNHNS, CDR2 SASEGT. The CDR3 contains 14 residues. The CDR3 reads CASRDSAVNYGYTF. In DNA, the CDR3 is TGTGCCAGCAGAGACTCGGCGGTTAATTATGGCTACACCTTC.

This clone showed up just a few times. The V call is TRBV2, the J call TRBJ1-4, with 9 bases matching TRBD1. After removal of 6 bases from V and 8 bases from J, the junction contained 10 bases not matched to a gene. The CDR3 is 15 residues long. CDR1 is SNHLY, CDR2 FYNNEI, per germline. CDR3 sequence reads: CASRKTGTGSEKLFF. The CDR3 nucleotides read TGTGCCAGCAGGAAAACCGGGACAGGGAGCGAAAAACTGTTTTTT.

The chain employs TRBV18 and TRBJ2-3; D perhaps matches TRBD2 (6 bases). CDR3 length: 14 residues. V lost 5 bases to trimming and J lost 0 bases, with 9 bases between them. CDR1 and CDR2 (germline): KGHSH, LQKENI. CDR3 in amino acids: CASSSAGSTDTQYF. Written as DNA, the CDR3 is TGTGCCAGCTCAAGTGCGGGGAGCACAGATACGCAGTATTTT.

CDR3 DNA sequence: TGCGCCAGCAGCCAAGATGGCCAATACTACAATGAGCAGTTCTTC. As protein: CASSQDGQYYNEQFF. The chain links TRBV4-1 to TRBJ2-1; the D is unclear. This CDR3 has 15 residues. Germline V CDR1 and CDR2: MGHRA, YSYEKL. V was clipped by 0 bases and J by 3 bases, with 9 bases between them.

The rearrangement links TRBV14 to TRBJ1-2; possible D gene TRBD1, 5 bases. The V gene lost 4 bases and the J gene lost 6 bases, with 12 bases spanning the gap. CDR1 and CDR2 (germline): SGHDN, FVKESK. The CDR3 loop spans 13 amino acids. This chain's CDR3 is CASSLVPGNGYTF. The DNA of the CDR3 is TGTGCCAGCAGCCTCGTCCCAGGGAATGGCTACACCTTC.

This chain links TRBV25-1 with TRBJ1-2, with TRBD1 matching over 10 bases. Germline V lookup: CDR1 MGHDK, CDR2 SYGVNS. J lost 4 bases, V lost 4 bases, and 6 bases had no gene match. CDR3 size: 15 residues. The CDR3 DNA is TGTGCCAGCAGTGCGACAGGGGGCGAAATCTATGGCTACACCTTC. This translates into CASSATGGEIYGYTF.

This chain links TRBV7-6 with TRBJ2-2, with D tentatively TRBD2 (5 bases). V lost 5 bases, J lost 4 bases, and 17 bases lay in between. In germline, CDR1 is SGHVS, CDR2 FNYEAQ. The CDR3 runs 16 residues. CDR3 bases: TGTGCCAGCAGCCCGCGCCCGGACTCCCTCACCGGGGAGCTGTTTTTT. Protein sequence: CASSPRPDSLTGELFF. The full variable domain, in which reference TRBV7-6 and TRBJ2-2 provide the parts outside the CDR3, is GAGVSQSPRYKVTKRGQDVALRCDPISGHVSLYWYRQALGQGPEFLTYFNYEAQQDKSGLPNDRFSAERPEGSISTLTIQRTEQRDSAMYRCASSPRPDSLTGELFFGEGSRLTVL.

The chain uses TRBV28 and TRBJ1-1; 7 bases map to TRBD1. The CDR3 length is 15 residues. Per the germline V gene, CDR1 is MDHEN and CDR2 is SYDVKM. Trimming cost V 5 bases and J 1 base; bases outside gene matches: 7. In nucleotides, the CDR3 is TGTGCCAGCAGTCCACAGGGGATGGGGAACACTGAAGCTTTCTTT. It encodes CASSPQGMGNTEAFF. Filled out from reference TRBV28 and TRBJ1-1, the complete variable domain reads DVKVTQSSRYLVKRTGEKVFLECVQDMDHENMFWYRQDPGLGLRLIYFSYDVKMKEKGDIPEGYSVSREKKERFSLILESASTNQTSMYLCASSPQGMGNTEAFFGQGTRLTVV.